This TCR beta chain was profiled in a study of shared T cell receptors in the human thymus. Germline CDR1 and CDR2: SGHRS and YFSETQ. The CDR3 consists of 17 residues. With 4 bases removed from V and 1 base from J, the gap between germline ends came to 20 bases. Repertoires were generated with immunoSEQ multiplex PCR, while TCRdb's copy carries only in-frame clones and drops some. The sample consists of more than 550,000 clones, over 75% of them appearing once. This clone was counted once. The data also belong to a second study, concerning human thymus T cells. That work states: Finnish infants who were healthy and having corrective surgery for congenital heart defects made up the donors. Thymus tissue for the work was resected from patients undergoing corrective heart surgery.

The TCR originated in a boy under two years old with a congenital heart defect. The V and J genes are TRBV5-1 and TRBJ1-1; TRBD1 might be the D (6 bases). Material for sequencing was thymocytes. In DNA, the CDR3 is TGCGCCAGCAGCCCGGGCCGGTCGGAAGGGGGGAACACTGAAGCTTTCTTT. Amino acid sequence: CASSPGRSEGGNTEAFF.